A selection of T cell receptor beta chains follows, all from one sample in a study of OX40 agonist ivuxolimab in advanced cancers. Libraries were prepared by immunoSEQ multiplex PCR; TCRdb keeps only in-frame clonotypes and omits some of them. Here the sample spans tens of thousands of clones, approximately 90% being singletons. Sequences were derived from CD4+ or CD8+ T cells sorted from blood, sampled in a trial of the OX40 agonist ivuxolimab. Receptor source: an adult with an advanced solid tumor such as melanoma, head and neck, liver or kidney cancer. Both conserved end residues are part of each CDR3. The D gene is left open where the match is weak. Expanded clones are given a class, and other clones once, few, many or no size at all.

d_gene	v_gene	j_gene	abundance	CDR3aa	CDR3nt
NA	TRBV6-5	TRBJ1-4	NA	CASSYSLQNEKLFF	TGTGCCAGCAGTTACTCGTTGCAAAATGAAAAACTGTTTTTT
TRBD1	TRBV29-1	TRBJ2-7	NA	CSVEGQAPYEQYF	TGCAGCGTTGAGGGACAGGCCCCCTACGAGCAGTACTTC
TRBD2	TRBV19	TRBJ2-6	NA	CASTRLAGALSGANVLTF	TGTGCCAGTACCAGACTAGCGGGAGCCCTTTCTGGGGCCAACGTCCTGACTTTC
TRBD1	TRBV11-2	TRBJ2-7	NA	CASSLGWTGGWYEQYF	TGTGCCAGCAGCTTAGGCTGGACAGGGGGTTGGTACGAGCAGTACTTC
TRBD1	TRBV19	TRBJ1-6	NA	CASSWGQYVVSPLHF	TGTGCCAGTAGTTGGGGACAGTACGTGGTTTCACCCCTCCACTTT
TRBD1	TRBV5-1	TRBJ2-1	NA	CASSLAGGQGVYNEQFF	TGCGCCAGCAGCTTGGCCGGGGGACAGGGTGTATACAATGAGCAGTTCTTC
TRBD1	TRBV11-2	TRBJ2-5	NA	CASSRVGTGKETQYF	TGTGCCAGCAGCAGAGTTGGGACAGGGAAAGAGACCCAGTACTTC
NA	TRBV28	TRBJ1-1	NA	CASSLLSVQRYTEAFF	TGTGCCAGCAGTCTCCTGTCGGTGCAGCGCTACACTGAAGCTTTCTTT
NA	TRBV7-9	TRBJ2-2	NA	CASSPDRRTGELFF	TGTGCCAGCAGCCCTGACAGGCGCACCGGGGAGCTGTTTTTT
NA	TRBV4-1	TRBJ1-5	once	CASSQDRSGHQPQHF	TGCGCCAGCAGCCAAGATAGATCCGGGCACCAGCCCCAGCATTTT
NA	TRBV4-1	TRBJ2-5	NA	CASSQVVIGETQYF	TGCGCCAGCAGCCAAGTTGTCATAGGAGAGACCCAGTACTTC
TRBD1	TRBV6-1	TRBJ1-2	NA	CASSEAGQVLNYGYTF	TGTGCCAGCAGTGAAGCGGGACAGGTGCTTAACTATGGCTACACCTTC
NA	TRBV10-1	TRBJ2-3	NA	CASSATRTESGTDTQYF	TGCGCCAGCAGTGCGACCCGGACAGAGTCTGGCACAGATACGCAGTATTTT
NA	TRBV4-1	TRBJ2-1	NA	CASSQFGQIEQFF	TGCGCCAGCAGCCAATTCGGACAGATTGAGCAGTTCTTC
TRBD1	TRBV5-4	TRBJ2-1	NA	CASSSGQGYYNEQFF	TGTGCCAGCAGCTCGGGACAGGGGTACTACAATGAGCAGTTCTTC
TRBD2	TRBV11-2	TRBJ2-3	NA	CASSLMAGGTDTQYF	TGTGCCAGCAGCTTAATGGCGGGGGGAACAGATACGCAGTATTTT
NA	TRBV11-3	TRBJ2-5	NA	CASSLGPGEQETQYF	TGTGCCAGCAGCTTAGGCCCCGGAGAGCAAGAGACCCAGTACTTC
NA	TRBV25-1	TRBJ1-2	few	CASNDGFYGYTF	TGTGCCAGCAATGACGGCTTCTATGGCTACACCTTC
TRBD2	TRBV18	TRBJ2-7	NA	CASSLPSGPYEQYF	TGTGCCAGCTCACTCCCTAGCGGTCCCTACGAGCAGTACTTC
NA	TRBV5-1	TRBJ1-3	NA	CASSFQGSGNTIYF	TGCGCCAGCAGCTTTCAGGGCTCTGGAAACACCATATATTTT
NA	TRBV4-1	TRBJ1-2	NA	CASSRAANYGYTF	TGCGCCAGCAGTAGGGCGGCTAACTATGGCTACACCTTC
NA	TRBV7-8	TRBJ2-5	NA	CASSLADRVIQETQYF	TGTGCCAGCAGCTTAGCGGACAGAGTAATCCAAGAGACCCAGTACTTC
NA	TRBV9	TRBJ2-5	NA	CASSPLPGTRQETQYF	TGTGCCAGCAGCCCTCTTCCGGGGACAAGGCAAGAGACCCAGTACTTC
NA	TRBV11-3	TRBJ2-3	NA	CASSLVVAAGTDTQYF	TGTGCCAGCAGCTTAGTTGTAGCGGCAGGTACAGATACGCAGTATTTT
TRBD2	TRBV5-1	TRBJ2-7	once	CASSLGRSSGGTDEQYF	TGCGCCAGCAGCTTGGGCCGATCTAGCGGGGGGACCGACGAGCAGTACTTC
NA	TRBV2	TRBJ2-3	NA	CASSADLTRTDTQYF	TGTGCCAGCAGTGCCGACTTGACTAGAACAGATACGCAGTATTTT
NA	TRBV27	TRBJ1-2	NA	CASSWGGGYGYTF	TGTGCCAGCAGTTGGGGGGGAGGATATGGCTACACCTTC
NA	TRBV27	TRBJ2-2	NA	CASSSRPRAATGELFF	TGTGCCAGCAGTTCCCGGCCCCGGGCGGCCACCGGGGAGCTGTTTTTT
NA	TRBV5-1	TRBJ2-5	NA	CASSLMTGETQYF	TGCGCCAGCAGCTTGATGACTGGGGAGACCCAGTACTTC
TRBD2	TRBV4-1	TRBJ2-2	NA	CASSRAGINTGELFF	TGCGCCAGCAGCAGAGCGGGGATCAACACCGGGGAGCTGTTTTTT
NA	TRBV28	TRBJ2-5	NA	CASSLSWLAQETQYF	TGTGCCAGCAGTTTATCGTGGTTAGCCCAAGAGACCCAGTACTTC
TRBD2	TRBV9	TRBJ2-1	NA	CASSVDGGSSYNEQFF	TGTGCCAGCAGCGTAGATGGCGGGAGTTCCTACAATGAGCAGTTCTTC
TRBD1	TRBV15	TRBJ2-7	NA	CATSRRGQGLNEQYF	TGTGCCACCAGCAGGAGAGGACAGGGTTTAAACGAGCAGTACTTC
TRBD2	TRBV10-2	TRBJ2-7	NA	CASLLAGQAYEQYF	TGCGCCAGTCTACTAGCGGGACAAGCCTACGAGCAGTACTTC
TRBD1	TRBV5-1	TRBJ2-2	NA	CASSPGQGARTGELFF	TGCGCCAGCAGCCCGGGACAGGGGGCGCGGACCGGGGAGCTGTTTTTT
NA	TRBV19	TRBJ1-4	NA	CASGTEKLFF	TGTGCCAGTGGCACTGAAAAACTGTTTTTT
NA	TRBV5-6	TRBJ2-1	once	CASSPDIWLHNEQFF	TGTGCCAGCAGCCCCGACATTTGGCTCCACAATGAGCAGTTCTTC
TRBD2	TRBV29-1	TRBJ2-7	NA	CSVASGGSYEQYF	TGCAGCGTTGCTAGCGGGGGGTCCTACGAGCAGTACTTC
NA	TRBV7-3	TRBJ2-3	NA	CASSRVKKGRTQYF	TGTGCCAGCAGCCGTGTAAAGAAGGGGAGAACGCAGTATTTT
NA	TRBV29-1	TRBJ1-4	NA	CSVESSTEEKLFF	TGCAGCGTTGAATCGTCGACAGAGGAAAAACTGTTTTTT
NA	TRBV6-5	TRBJ2-4	NA	CASGPGGLPKNIQYF	TGTGCCAGCGGGCCCGGGGGGCTTCCCAAAAACATTCAGTACTTC
NA	TRBV6-5	TRBJ1-1	NA	CASKRDKYTEAFF	TGTGCCAGCAAAAGGGACAAGTACACTGAAGCTTTCTTT
NA	TRBV7-9	TRBJ2-3	NA	CASSFLTDTQYF	TGTGCCAGCAGCTTCCTCACAGATACGCAGTATTTT
NA	TRBV5-6	TRBJ1-2	NA	CASSFNYGYTF	TGTGCCAGCAGCTTCAACTATGGCTACACCTTC
NA	TRBV30	TRBJ2-1	NA	CAWSVPGGAKGAEQFF	TGTGCCTGGAGTGTACCCGGGGGAGCCAAGGGGGCTGAGCAGTTCTTC
NA	TRBV6-4	TRBJ1-3	once	CASSDFRRVNTIYF	TGTGCCAGCAGTGACTTCCGCAGGGTAAACACCATATATTTT
NA	TRBV4-1	TRBJ2-2	NA	CASSQVGGTGELFF	TGCGCCAGCAGCCAAGTTGGGGGCACCGGGGAGCTGTTTTTT
NA	TRBV18	TRBJ1-2	NA	CASSRGAPNGYTF	TGTGCCAGCTCACGGGGGGCGCCGAATGGCTACACCTTC
TRBD1	TRBV10-3	TRBJ2-2	once	CASRDRETGELFF	TGTGCCAGCCGGGACAGAGAGACCGGGGAGCTGTTTTTT
NA	TRBV6-5	TRBJ1-2	NA	CASKGDNYGYTF	TGTGCCAGCAAAGGGGATAACTATGGCTACACCTTC